The rows below give T cell receptor beta chains drawn from one sample of a study of blood T cells in healthy people across ages. Each CDR3 protein gets one entry after TCRdb re-called the 5' RACE reads with MiXCR. The data show about 730,000 distinct CDR3 sequences, 43% seen once. Sequencing used blood. The receptors here all came from a woman aged 55-69 years in good health. Both conserved end residues are part of each CDR3. The D gene is left open where the match is weak. A row's size may be missing; if present it is once, few, many or a size class.

J	size	V	D	DNA	CDR3
TRBJ2-2	.	TRBV7-3	TRBD2	TGTGCCAGCAGCTTAACGCCTAGCGGGGGAGCCGGGGAGCTGTTTTTT	CASSLTPSGGAGELFF
TRBJ2-7	.	TRBV20-1	.	TGCAGTGCTAGCGCGTCTGGGGGTTTGGTCTACGAGCAGTACTTC	CSASASGGLVYEQYF
TRBJ1-5	.	TRBV15	.	TGTGCCACCAGCAGAGACCGATCGGGGGCTTATCAGCCCCAGCATTTT	CATSRDRSGAYQPQHF
TRBJ1-2	.	TRBV5-1	TRBD1	TGCGCCAGCAGCTTGGCCGGGACAGGGTCGTTTGGCCACACCTTC	CASSLAGTGSFGHTF
TRBJ2-3	many	TRBV5-1	.	TGCGCCAGCAGCTTGGGGAGCACAGATACGCAGTATTTT	CASSLGSTDTQYF
TRBJ2-7	.	TRBV28	.	TGTGCCAGCAGTTTAGCATGGAGGATTGTCCACGAGCAGTACTTC	CASSLAWRIVHEQYF
TRBJ2-1	few	TRBV6-2/TRBV6-3	.	TGTGCCAGCAGGGATGAGGGGGGGGACAATGAGCAGTTCTTC	CASRDEGGDNEQFF
TRBJ2-5	.	TRBV6-2/TRBV6-3	TRBD2	TGTGCCAGCAGTTACCGGACTAGCGGGGGGGGAGAGACCCAGTACTTC	CASSYRTSGGGETQYF
TRBJ2-1	many	TRBV29-1	TRBD1	TGCAGCGTTGAAGGGGGGGACAGGGGGTTCTTC	CSVEGGDRGFF
TRBJ2-7	.	TRBV9	.	TGTGCCAGCAGCGTAGGCGGGGCGCGCGACGAGCAGTACTTC	CASSVGGARDEQYF
TRBJ1-5	few	TRBV5-5	.	TGTGCCAGCAGCTTGCTTCAGGATTATAGCAATCAGCCCCAGCATTTT	CASSLLQDYSNQPQHF
TRBJ2-3	few	TRBV25-1	TRBD2	TGTGCCAGCAGACTAGCGGGGCCCACAGATACGCAGTATTTT	CASRLAGPTDTQYF
TRBJ2-3	few	TRBV7-3	.	TGTGCCAGCAGCACTTCGGGAGTGGGCACAGATACGCAGTATTTT	CASSTSGVGTDTQYF
TRBJ2-5	.	TRBV5-1	TRBD1	TGCGCCAGCCGACTCCGGACAGGGCTGTCCCAAGAGACCCAGTACTTC	CASRLRTGLSQETQYF
TRBJ1-2	.	TRBV28	.	TGTGCCAGCAGTGCAGCAGGCCAAAATGGCTACACCTTC	CASSAAGQNGYTF